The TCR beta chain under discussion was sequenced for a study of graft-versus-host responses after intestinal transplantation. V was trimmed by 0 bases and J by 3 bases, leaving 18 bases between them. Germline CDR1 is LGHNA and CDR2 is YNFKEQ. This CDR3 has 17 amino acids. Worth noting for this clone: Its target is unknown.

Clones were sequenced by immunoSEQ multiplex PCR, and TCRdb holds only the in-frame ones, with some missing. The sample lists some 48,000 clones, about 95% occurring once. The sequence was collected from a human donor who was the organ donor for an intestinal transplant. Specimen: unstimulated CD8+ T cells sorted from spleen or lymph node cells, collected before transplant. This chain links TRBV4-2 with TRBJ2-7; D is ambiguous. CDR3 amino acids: CASSQDPNSTTLYEQYF. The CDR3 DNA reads TGTGCCAGCAGCCAAGATCCCAACTCTACCACCCTCTACGAGCAGTACTTC.